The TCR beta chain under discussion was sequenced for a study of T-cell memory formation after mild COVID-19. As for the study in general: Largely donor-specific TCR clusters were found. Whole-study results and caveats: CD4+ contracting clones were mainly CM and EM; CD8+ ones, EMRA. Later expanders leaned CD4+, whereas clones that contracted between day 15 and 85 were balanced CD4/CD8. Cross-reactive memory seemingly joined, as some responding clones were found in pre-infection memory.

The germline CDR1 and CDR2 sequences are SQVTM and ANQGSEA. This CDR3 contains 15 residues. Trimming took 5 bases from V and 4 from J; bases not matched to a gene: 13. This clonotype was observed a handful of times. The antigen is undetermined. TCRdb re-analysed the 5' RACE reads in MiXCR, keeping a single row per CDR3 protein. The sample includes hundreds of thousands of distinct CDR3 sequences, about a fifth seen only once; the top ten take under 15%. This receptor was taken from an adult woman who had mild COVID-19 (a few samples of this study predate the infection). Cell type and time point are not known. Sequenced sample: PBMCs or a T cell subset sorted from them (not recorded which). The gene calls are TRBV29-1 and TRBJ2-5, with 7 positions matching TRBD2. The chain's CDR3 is CSVIGGLKKGETQYF. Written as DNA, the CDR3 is TGCAGCGTTATTGGGGGACTAAAAAAAGGAGAGACCCAGTACTTC.